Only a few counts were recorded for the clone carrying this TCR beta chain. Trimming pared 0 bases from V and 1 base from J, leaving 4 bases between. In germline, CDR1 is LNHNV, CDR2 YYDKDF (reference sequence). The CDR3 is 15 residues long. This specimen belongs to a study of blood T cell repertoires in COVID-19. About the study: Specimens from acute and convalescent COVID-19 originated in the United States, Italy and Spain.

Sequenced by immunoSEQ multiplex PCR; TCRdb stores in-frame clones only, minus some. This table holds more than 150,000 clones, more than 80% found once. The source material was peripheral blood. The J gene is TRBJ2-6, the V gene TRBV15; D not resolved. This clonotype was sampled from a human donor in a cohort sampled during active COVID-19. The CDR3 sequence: CATSRDLSGANVLTF. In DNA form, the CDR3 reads TGTGCCACCAGCAGAGATCTTTCTGGGGCCAACGTCCTGACTTTC. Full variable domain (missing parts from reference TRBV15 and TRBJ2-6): DAMVIQNPRYQVTQFGKPVTLSCSQTLNHNVMYWYQQKSSQAPKLLFHYYDKDFNNEADTPDNFQSRRPNTSFCFLDIRSPGLGDTAMYLCATSRDLSGANVLTFGAGSRLTVL.